This record looks at one T cell receptor (beta chain) sequence and its context. The antigen is undetermined. This sample was included in a study of blood T cells in healthy people across ages. The CDR3 extends over 12 amino acids. V lost 5 bases and J lost 7; bases outside the gene matches: 7. Germline CDR1 and CDR2: DFQATT and SNEGSKA (reference sequence). Study results and limitations: Diversity figures derived from one million T cells were judged to underestimate the true value. Both naive CD4+ cell counts and diversity were greater in long-lived donors than in aged donors. Unknown donor CMV status possibly confounded expanded clonotype changes.

Primed by a sample-barcoded 5' primer and a J-beta primer mix, a second PCR proceeded for roughly 6 to 12 cycles. All samples gave at least 2.5 million CDR3-containing paired-end reads. TCRdb called the 5' RACE reads again in MiXCR, with one record for every CDR3 protein. The sample has approximately 1.5 million distinct CDR3 sequences; 42% are singletons. The chain has TRBV20-1 and TRBJ2-5; 7 bases are a match to TRBD1. The sequenced material came from blood. This receptor was taken from a woman aged 18 to 35 in good health. CDR3 nucleotides: TGCAGTGCTGGGGACAGACCAGGGACCCAGTACTTC. It translates to CSAGDRPGTQYF.